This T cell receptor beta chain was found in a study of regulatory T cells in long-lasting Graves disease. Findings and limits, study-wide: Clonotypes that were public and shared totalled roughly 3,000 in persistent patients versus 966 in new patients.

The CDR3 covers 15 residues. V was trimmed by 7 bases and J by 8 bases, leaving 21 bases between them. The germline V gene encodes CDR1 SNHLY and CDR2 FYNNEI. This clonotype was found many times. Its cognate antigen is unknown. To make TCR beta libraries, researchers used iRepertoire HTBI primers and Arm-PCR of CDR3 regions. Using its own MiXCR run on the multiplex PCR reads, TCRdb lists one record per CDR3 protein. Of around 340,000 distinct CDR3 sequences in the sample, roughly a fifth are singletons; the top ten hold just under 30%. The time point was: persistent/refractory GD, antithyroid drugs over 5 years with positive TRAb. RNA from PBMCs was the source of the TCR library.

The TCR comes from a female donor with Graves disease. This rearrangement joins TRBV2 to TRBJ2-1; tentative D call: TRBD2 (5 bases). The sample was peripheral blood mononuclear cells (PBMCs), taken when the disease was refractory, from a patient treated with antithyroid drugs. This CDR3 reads CASNAPREGNDEQFF. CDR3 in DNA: TGTGCCAGCAACGCCCCTCGCGAGGGTAACGATGAGCAGTTCTTC.